The entry below gives a single T cell receptor beta chain sequence along with its context. Which antigen it targets is not known. Base qualities were left out, and no much larger clone turns up one base away. The data are from a study of technical replicates of blood from a handful of donors (dated by TCRdb to the late 2010s). Library preparation employed the immunoSEQ multiplex PCR assay. Not all clones reach the TCRdb copy of this immuneACCESS table, which keeps in-frame sequences only. Checked studies attribute under half of the gap to unresolved V genes and leave the rest unexplained. The sample data list 65,000 to 85,000 clones, and 95% to 98% of these were observed just once. The top ten constitute 0.12% to 0.15% of the sample. The sequenced sample consisted of T cells isolated from PBMCs. This TCR derives from a human donor in good health.

The DNA sequence follows: TGTGCCAGCAGTTACTCTTCGGGCGAGCAGTACTTC. The encoded protein is CASSYSSGEQYF. The sequence joins TRBV6-6 to TRBJ2-7; no D segment can be confidently identified. The CDR3 has 12 amino acids, counting the end cysteine and phenylalanine. Only the CDR3 DNA stays, 36 bases, in frame from base 1. From a lookup of the germline V gene (reference sequence), CDR1 and CDR2 are MNHNY and SVGAGI. Relative to germline, V is 0 bases shorter and J is 6 bases shorter, with 6 bases between their ends.